This entry features one T cell receptor beta chain sequence. Its antigen is not known. This record belongs to a study of T cell responses to AZD1222 COVID-19 vaccine. Study-wide results and caveats: The donor group comprised mostly white British people and more females; the analysis possibly underestimated clonal diversity. Samples come after the peak T cell response, not at day 14. Two doses of AZD1222 preceded a rise in Spike-specific TCR breadth and depth.

There are 14 residues in the CDR3. CDR1 LGHDT and CDR2 YNNKEL come from the germline V gene (reference sequence). V dropped 4 bases and J dropped 5; count of bases not matched to a gene: 5. Clones were sequenced by immunoSEQ multiplex PCR, and TCRdb holds only the in-frame ones, with some missing. The sample carries 120,000 to 150,000 clones, around 90% recorded once. The sample here was peripheral blood, taken 28 days after the second dose of the MenACWY control vaccine. The J gene is TRBJ1-2, the V gene TRBV3-1 (or the pseudogene TRBV3-2); the match to TRBD1 covers 9 bases. The sequence was obtained from an adult who received the MenACWY meningococcal vaccine as a control. CDR3 loop: CASSLQQGAYGYTF. The CDR3 DNA reads as TGTGCCAGCAGCCTTCAACAGGGGGCGTATGGCTACACCTTC.